The clone carrying this T cell receptor beta chain was detected many times. Its target is not known. Investigators excluded patients with uncontrolled infection, other autoimmune disease, pregnancy or lactation. The data originate from a study of T cells in Graves' hyperthyroidism and ophthalmopathy. General study points: Model output signaled ophthalmopathy a median approximately 6 months ahead of onset. Blood also carried most thyroid clonotypes expanded above 0.001. Ophthalmopathy and stable hyperthyroidism were separated by a 13 V-J model.

This CDR3 has 15 residues. Germline CDR1 reads SGHAT; CDR2 reads FQNNGV. Trimming left V 4 bases short and J 7 bases short, with 20 bases between. Using RNA transcripts as the source, TCR beta CDR3 regions were amplified. HTBI primers were employed in a first-round RT-PCR of the TCR CDR3. TCRdb recomputed calls from the multiplex PCR reads with MiXCR, one row per CDR3 protein. Here the sample spans about 300,000 distinct CDR3 sequences, approximately 18% being singletons. The source is a man between 50 and 59 years old with Graves' ophthalmopathy. The chain carries TRBV11-2 and TRBJ2-7; either TRBD1 or TRBD2 may fit D (6 bases each). The sequencing sample was made of blood. The CDR3 coding sequence is TGTGCCAGCAGCTCGACCCCTACAGGAGGGGGGGAGCAGTACTTC. Its translation: CASSSTPTGGGEQYF.